This T cell receptor (beta chain) comes out of a study of PD-1 blockade in mismatch repair-deficient tumors. In this sample, this clone turned up once. TCR sequencing covered a few patients who responded to pembrolizumab. Repertoires were generated with immunoSEQ multiplex PCR, while TCRdb's copy carries only in-frame clones and drops some. The sample lists around 62,000 clones, around four fifths occurring once. The CDR3 has 11 amino acids. V lost 2 bases to trimming and J lost 9 bases, with 5 bases between them. CDR1 is LGHNT, CDR2 FRNRAP, per germline. This clonotype originated in an adult with mismatch repair-deficient cancer. The sequences come from peripheral blood, collected 2 weeks after starting pembrolizumab. The chain recombines TRBV12-5 with TRBJ2-1, with no clear D. The CDR3 region has the DNA TGTGCTAGTGGTTTGATCGCTGAGCAGTTCTTC. Amino acids: CASGLIAEQFF.